This T cell receptor beta chain was observed in a study of CD8 T cells in Susac syndrome. Germline CDR1 is SGHDT and CDR2 is YYEEEE. This CDR3 has 13 amino acids. Random hexamers were used to reverse transcribe roughly 0.5 to 1 ug of RNA. TCRdb ran MiXCR on the immunoSEQ multiplex PCR reads and lists one entry per CDR3 protein. Among some 260,000 distinct CDR3 sequences listed, 90% to 95% were seen once. In the case of this clonotype: An end of the junction does not agree with germline; a read error may underlie this.

The sequenced sample was CD4+ T cells from PBMCs. The TCR originated in a human donor with multiple sclerosis. The chain links TRBV5-6 to TRBJ2-5; D uncertain. CDR3 amino acids: CTSSLIRLETQYF. CDR3 DNA: TGTACCAGCAGCTTGATCAGACTTGAGACCCAGTACTTC.